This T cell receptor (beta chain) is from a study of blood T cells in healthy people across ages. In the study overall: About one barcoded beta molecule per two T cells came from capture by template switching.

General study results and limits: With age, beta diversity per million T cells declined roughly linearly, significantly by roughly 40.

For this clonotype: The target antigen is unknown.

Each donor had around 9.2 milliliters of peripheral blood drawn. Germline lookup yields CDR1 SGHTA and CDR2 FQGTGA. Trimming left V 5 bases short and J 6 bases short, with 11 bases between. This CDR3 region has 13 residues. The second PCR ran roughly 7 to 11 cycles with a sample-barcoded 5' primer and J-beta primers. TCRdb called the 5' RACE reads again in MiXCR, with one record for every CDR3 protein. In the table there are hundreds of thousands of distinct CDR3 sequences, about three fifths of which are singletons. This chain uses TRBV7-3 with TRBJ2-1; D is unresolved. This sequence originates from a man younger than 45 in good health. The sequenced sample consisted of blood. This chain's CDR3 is CASSRSAANEQFF. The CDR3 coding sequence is TGTGCCAGCAGCCGATCCGCGGCCAATGAGCAGTTCTTC.